This T cell receptor beta chain was profiled in a study of cytomegalovirus exposure and HLA in healthy donors. Trimming at V came to 1 base and at J to 4 bases, leaving 8 bases not matched to a gene. Germline V gene data show CDR1 as SGHRS and CDR2 as YFSETQ. The CDR3 spans 16 residues. It was with 60 Vbeta and 13 Jbeta primers that the PCR ran. Clones were read by immunoSEQ multiplex PCR, and TCRdb kept only the in-frame ones, dropping some. This sample has about 180,000 clones, with 77% found just once. This TCR came from a woman in her fifties or sixties in good health and CMV-seropositive. The chain carries TRBV5-1 and TRBJ2-3; 8 positions agree with TRBD2. Sequencing was performed on PBMCs. Here the CDR3 reads CASSLYGGRRADTQYF. CDR3 nucleotide sequence: TGCGCCAGCAGCTTGTACGGCGGGAGGAGGGCAGATACGCAGTATTTT.